The subject of this entry is one T cell receptor beta chain. This clonotype occurred a few times. Its antigen remains undetermined. Base qualities are not at hand, and no much larger clone is one base apart. This specimen comes from a study of T cells in Graves' hyperthyroidism and ophthalmopathy (dated by TCRdb to between 2018 and 2020). Turning to the overall study: Peripheral blood samples were taken at the time of initial diagnosis, prior to any treatment. TCR V-J signatures able to tell the groups apart were searched for in a discovery cohort of 95 to 100 patients, of whom over 40 had Graves' ophthalmopathy and around 58 had stable Graves' hyperthyroidism. An independent validation cohort of 18 to 20 hyperthyroidism patients and about 16 patients who later progressed to ophthalmopathy tested prospective prediction of ophthalmopathy. For training and testing, the 100 or so patients in the discovery cohort were randomly divided in a 7:3 ratio. The study also compared thyroid tissue and blood T-cell repertoires from 5 to 7 Graves' hyperthyroidism patients. After blood sampling, hyperthyroidism patients were treated with methimazole at a starting dose of 30 mg daily, and ophthalmopathy patients were treated with high-dose intravenous methylprednisolone. According to the paper, TCR Vbeta CDR3 sequencing was carried out on 135 peripheral blood samples, which came from 40 to 45 ophthalmopathy, 75 to 80 hyperthyroidism and roughly 17 progressor patients. General findings and caveats noted by the study authors: In cross-validation, a model built on a 13 V-J signature told ophthalmopathy apart from stable hyperthyroidism with approximately 91% sensitivity and around 83% specificity, and in testing the same model reached 80%/75%. Most expanded thyroid clonotypes (frequency above 0.001) were also detected in blood, a finding suggesting that blood repertoires may reflect thyroid immune responses. In validation, the model predicted progression to ophthalmopathy with 55% to 71% sensitivity and less than 75% specificity, a median of about six months before onset. No statistical method was used to set the sample size in advance, and investigators knew the group allocation.

Ophthalmopathy patients had moderately to severely active disease, Clinical Activity Score of at least 3, NOSPECS grade of at least 4, and duration under 3 months. Patients with uncontrolled infections, other autoimmune diseases, pregnancy or lactation were excluded. Clinical symptoms, serum thyroxine and TRAb, thyroid ultrasound, and orbital computed tomography formed the basis for the diagnoses. PBMCs were isolated from about 10 ml of fresh peripheral blood by Ficoll-Paque density gradient centrifugation. Trizol reagent was used to extract total RNA, and RNA quality was then checked on an Agilent 2100 Bioanalyzer. The TCR beta CDR3 regions were amplified from RNA transcripts. For the first round of RT-PCR on the TCR CDR3, the HTBI primer set was used together with the Qiagen OneStep RT-PCR kit. The libraries were constructed in a second round of multiplex PCR and then size-selected and purified. The libraries were sequenced on an Illumina HiSeq2000 using paired-end 100 bp reads. From the authors' description of their analysis: SOAPnuke was used to process the raw data, removing reads that contained adapters or uncalled bases, had a mean Phred below 15, or lacked an exact match to the constant primer or identifier. High-quality paired reads were merged with COPE v1.2.5, and unique nucleotide sequences were defined as clonotypes. MiTCR v1.1 was used to align the clonotypes against IMGT TRBV, TRBD and TRBJ reference segments. Analysis was restricted to V-J combinations with a frequency above 0.0001, which covered 99% to 99.2% of repertoires. The TCS score was defined as F50 (clonal expansion) divided by E x V (chaos), with BLOSUM62-based TCRdist calculated between CDR3 peptides within each V-J. Welch's t-statistics and random forest reduced around 550 V-J features to fewer than 15, which were used in a naive Bayes classifier (R e1071). In-frame beta chains were kept once TCRdb had trimmed the public reads at Q25 with fastp and called clones with MiXCR. For every CDR3 protein sequence, its rows merge into one entry that carries the most common genes and DNA. What appears here as the V and J calls and clone size reflects TCRdb's work, not the paper's. In this sample the table shows hundreds of thousands of distinct CDR3 sequences, roughly 15% of which occur a single time. 9.5% to 15% of the sample is in the top ten clones.

There are 11 amino acids in the CDR3, from cysteine to phenylalanine inclusive. The entry retains the CDR3 DNA only, 33 bases that are in frame from base 1. CDR1 and CDR2, looked up from the germline V gene, are MNHNS and SASEGT. Trimming costs V 8 bases and J 8 bases, and their ends lie 11 bases apart. The clonotype comes from a woman in her fifties or sixties with Graves' ophthalmopathy. Recombination linked TRBV6-1 to TRBJ2-3, with TRBD2 perhaps the D gene, on 6 matching bases. The sequencing sample was made of blood. The nucleotide sequence reads as follows: TGTGCCAGCCGCATCGGGGGTACGCAGTATTTT. This is translated as CASRIGGTQYF.